In its sample, the clone carrying this TCR beta chain was seen once. CDR1 MNHEY and CDR2 SMNVEV come from the germline V gene (reference sequence). The ends lost 2 bases at V and 8 bases at J; junction bases unmatched: 7. This CDR3 has 14 amino acids. This specimen belongs to a study of blood T cell repertoires in COVID-19. About the study: The origin of the acute and convalescent COVID-19 samples was the United States, Italy and Spain. In each case, the material was cDNA or gDNA derived from T cells, B-cell-depleted T cells, or PBMCs.

Participant age was roughly 18 to 100 years, and participants resided in 24 US areas. As originally analysed: Reference gene primer amplification in the assay estimated nucleated cell counts. TCRdb keeps only in-frame clones here, not all; method: immunoSEQ multiplex PCR. Clonal size and the V and J genes are those of that table, whereas D and trimming came from the DNA. The data hold more than 350,000 clones, with about 86% observed a single time. This rearrangement joins TRBV27 to TRBJ1-2; 8 bases agree with TRBD1. The receptor comes from a woman in her fifties or sixties who had recovered from COVID-19. Sequencing was performed on PBMCs or T cells enriched from blood (not recorded which). CDR3 in DNA: TGTGCCAGCAGTTTAATCGGGACAGGTAGCGGCTACACCTTC. Translated: CASSLIGTGSGYTF.